Listed here is a single TCR beta chain. These data belong to a study of blood T cell repertoires in COVID-19. Study summary: Collection of acute and convalescent COVID-19 samples took place in the United States, Italy and Spain.

Sequenced by immunoSEQ multiplex PCR; TCRdb stores in-frame clones only, minus some. The sample carries 150,000 or so clones, around 87% recorded once. The CDR3 length is 16 residues. Germline assignment: CDR1 MNHEY and CDR2 SMNVEV (reference sequence). V lost 1 base and J lost 3; bases outside the gene matches: 6. A COVID-19 case was met by exposed participants within 2 weeks before study entry. Material: PBMCs or T cells enriched from blood (not recorded which). This receptor was identified in a woman between 35 and 50 years old who had been exposed to COVID-19. The chain carries TRBV27 and TRBJ2-3; 8 bases fit TRBD2. The CDR3 DNA sequence: TGTGCCAGCAGTTTATTCCCGGGAGGGTGGACAGATACGCAGTATTTT. As protein: CASSLFPGGWTDTQYF.